The T cell receptor (beta chain) described here comes from a study of blood T cells in healthy people across ages (dated by TCRdb to about 2015). Study-level background: In model experiments, template switching captured about one uniquely barcoded TCR beta cDNA molecule for every two T cells. To track age-related changes in TCR beta repertoire diversity, the study relied on deep sequencing normalized with unique cDNA molecular identifiers. Four age groups were formed from the donors: young (average roughly 16 years), middle-aged (approximately 41), aged (62) and long-lived (around 82). To avoid experimental bias, donors of different ages were spread randomly across the sequencing lanes. Using the same blood draw, the study looked at two additional independent replicas of 1 million unique cDNA reads for two donors, one aged 18 to 30 and the other aged 80 or older.

Overall study outcomes, separate from this receptor: As age increased, observed TCR beta diversity per million T cells dropped in a roughly linear way, and a significant reduction was already evident by age 40. Since profiling was done on bulk unsorted PBMCs, naive and antigen-experienced compartments could not be conclusively compared. Observed TCR beta diversity correlated strongly with the percentage of naive T cells measured by flow cytometry. The long-lived group showed more naive CD4+ T cells, fewer expanded clones and increased TCR diversity than the aged group, suggesting age selection. Estimates of total diversity from one million sequenced T cells were regarded as lower bounds and underestimates. Donor CMV infection status was unknown, potentially confounding age-related changes in expanded clonotypes.

This clonotype has only a few counts. Its antigen is not yet known. Within one base of it there is no much larger clone, and no base qualities were kept. Systemically healthy Caucasian individuals from Russia, 35 to 40 in total and aged about 6 to 90 years, were included as donors. Each donor gave ten milliliters of peripheral blood, collected into EDTA-treated Vacutainer tubes. Ficoll-Paque density-gradient centrifugation was used to isolate PBMCs, with at least 6.5 million per sample. Total RNA was extracted from PBMCs with Trizol reagent, with at least 5 micrograms obtained per sample. Naive CD45RAhigh/CD27high T cell percentages were measured by flow cytometry on a PBMC aliquot from every donor. The germline V gene gives CDR1 as SGHRS and CDR2 as YFSETQ. The CDR3 spans 14 residues, from the cysteine through the phenylalanine. Only the CDR3 DNA stays, 42 bases, in frame from base 1. The library was produced with 5' RACE. TCRdb records Illumina HiSeq 2500 as the sequencer. A second PCR of about 6 to 11 cycles was run with a J-beta primer mix and a sample-barcoded 5' primer. Each TCR beta cDNA molecule received a unique molecular identifier from a template-switch 5' adaptor carrying 12 random nucleotides. Each sample yielded at least 3 million CDR3-containing paired-end reads. The Mint cDNA synthesis kit, primed by a TRBC-specific oligonucleotide, was used to synthesize first-strand cDNA from all RNA. Following uracil-DNA glycosylase treatment, all cDNA underwent a first 18-cycle PCR with the universal primers M1SS and BC2_uni_R. In the paper's pipeline: Each sample was normalized by randomly selecting 1 million high-quality reads, each carrying a distinct molecular identifier. Reads with shared molecular identifiers were discarded instead of being binned into consensus sequences. MiTCR, set to a Q25 quality threshold and the strictest error-elimination algorithm, was used for CDR3 identification, clonotype clustering and error correction. Lower-bound total TCR beta diversity was estimated with a nonparametric unseen species model using Euler transformation. TCRdb reworked the public reads: Q25 trimming with fastp, MiXCR clone assembly, productive beta chains retained. Rows merge per CDR3 protein into single entries with the most common DNA and genes. TCRdb, not the authors, supplied the V and J calls. This sample holds about 620,000 distinct CDR3 sequences; around 21% were observed only once. Of the sample, roughly 3.6% falls within the top ten clones.

This receptor was taken from a man aged 70 or older in good health. The sequenced sample was blood. Recombination linked TRBV5-1 to TRBJ2-7; the D gene is perhaps TRBD2, on 6 matching bases. Judging by the DNA end, TRBJ2-1 fits better; the J call may be wrong. In nucleotides, the sequence is TGCGCCAGCAGCGGGGGGTCTCCCGGCAATGAGCAGTTCTTC. Translated, this gives CASSGGSPGNEQFF.